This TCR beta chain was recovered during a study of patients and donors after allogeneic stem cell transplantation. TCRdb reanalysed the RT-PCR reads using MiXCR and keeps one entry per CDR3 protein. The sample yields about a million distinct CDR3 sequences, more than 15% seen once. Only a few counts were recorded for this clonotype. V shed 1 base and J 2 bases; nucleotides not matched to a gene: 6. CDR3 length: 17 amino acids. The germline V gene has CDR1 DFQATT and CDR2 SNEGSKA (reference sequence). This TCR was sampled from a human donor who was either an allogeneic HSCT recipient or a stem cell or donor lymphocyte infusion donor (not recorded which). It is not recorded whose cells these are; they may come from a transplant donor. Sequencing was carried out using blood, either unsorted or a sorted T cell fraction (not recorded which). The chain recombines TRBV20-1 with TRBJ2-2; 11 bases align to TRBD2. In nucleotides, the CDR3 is TGCAGTGCTAGAGCCCCGACTAGCGGGATCAACACCGGGGAGCTGTTTTTT. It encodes CSARAPTSGINTGELFF.